Listed below are T cell receptor beta chains from one sample, sequenced in a study of T cell changes during pregnancy in multiple sclerosis. Libraries were prepared by immunoSEQ multiplex PCR; TCRdb keeps only in-frame clonotypes and omits some of them. Here the sample spans roughly 20,000 clones, 75% to 90% being singletons. This material consisted of CD8+ T cells from peripheral blood mononuclear cells, taken in the first trimester of pregnancy. These receptors all stem from a female donor with multiple sclerosis, enrolled in a pregnancy study. The CDR3 runs from the conserved cysteine through the conserved F or W. Clone size appears in some rows only: once, few, many, or a class for an expanded clone.

CDR3 | J | V | size
CASSLNREQNQPQHF | TRBJ1-5 | TRBV27 | NA
CASSQDIFGTAQGSEAFF | TRBJ1-1 | TRBV4-3 | NA
CASSLGQGNYGYTF | TRBJ1-2 | TRBV28 | NA
CASSYRGGQETQYF | TRBJ2-5 | TRBV5-6 | NA
CASSLRGTSGYNEQFF | TRBJ2-1 | TRBV9 | NA
CASSTLLADEQYF | TRBJ2-7 | TRBV19 | NA
CASRDRAANIQYF | TRBJ2-4 | TRBV27 | NA
CASSLFEQTLLAGDSDTQYF | TRBJ2-3 | TRBV7-8 | NA
CASSIDRDRGHYEQYF | TRBJ2-7 | TRBV19 | NA
CASSLRRENYEQYF | TRBJ2-7 | TRBV27 | NA
CASSVGQGYMNTEAFF | TRBJ1-1 | TRBV9 | NA
CASSFSEQFF | TRBJ2-1 | TRBV28 | NA
CASSQVASGGGTEAFF | TRBJ1-1 | TRBV4-1 | NA
CASSHGSGTYEQYF | TRBJ2-7 | TRBV19 | NA
CASSSFDHSRAEGYEQYF | TRBJ2-7 | TRBV11-2 | NA
CASSPTIEPPYGYTF | TRBJ1-2 | TRBV7-2 | NA
CASRERTGGALGYTF | TRBJ1-2 | TRBV6-5 | NA
CASSGQGWNQPQHF | TRBJ1-5 | TRBV19 | NA
CASSPTGGNTEAFF | TRBJ1-1 | TRBV7-9 | once
CSVVIAKNIQYF | TRBJ2-4 | TRBV29-1 | NA
CASSPQVSYEQYF | TRBJ2-7 | TRBV7-9 | NA
CASSSTGLGGTEAFF | TRBJ1-1 | TRBV5-6 | NA
CASSLSSGNRGQFF | TRBJ2-1 | TRBV5-1 | NA
CATSSGGQSNTEAFF | TRBJ1-1 | TRBV15 | NA
CASTGWTGELFF | TRBJ2-2 | TRBV19 | NA